This passage covers 31 T cell receptor beta chains from one sample sequenced in a study of control samples from healthy donors and cancer patients. TCRdb's table, derived via immunoSEQ multiplex PCR, lists solely in-frame clones and lacks some. Among about 75,000 clones listed, roughly 84% were seen once. The specimen sequenced was blood. The origin of the receptors is a man in his fifties in good health.

The J gene is TRBJ2-3, the V gene TRBV28; D uncertain. Germline assignment: CDR1 MDHEN and CDR2 SYDVKM. This CDR3 spans 13 amino acids. V shed 3 bases and J shed 6 bases, with 10 bases lying between them. CDR3 amino acids: CASSFINRDTQYF. The CDR3 nucleotides read TGTGCCAGCAGTTTCATAAATCGGGATACGCAGTATTTT.

As DNA, the CDR3 is TGTGCCACCGGGATTGAATCCTACGAGCAGTACTTC. Protein product: CATGIESYEQYF. This chain joins TRBV10-3 and TRBJ2-7, with a possible D match to TRBD2 (5 bases). CDR3 length equals 12 residues. Germline V gene sequence: CDR1 ENHRY, CDR2 SYGVKD. V shed 10 bases and J shed 1 base, with 11 bases lying between them.

The V call is TRBV2, the J call TRBJ1-4, with 7 positions matching TRBD1. Germline V gene sequence: CDR1 SNHLY, CDR2 FYNNEI. Trimming at V came to 4 bases and at J to 13 bases, leaving 9 bases not matched to a gene. This CDR3 contains 13 residues. The CDR3 DNA reads as TGTGCCAGCAGTGGGGGACAGAGGGAAGGACTGTTTTTT. Amino acids: CASSGGQREGLFF.

This sequence joins TRBV3-1 (or the pseudogene TRBV3-2) and TRBJ2-1; no firm D call. V lost 4 bases to trimming and J lost 4 bases, with 8 bases between them. Germline V gene data show CDR1 as LGHDT and CDR2 as YNNKEL (reference sequence). CDR3 size: 13 residues. In DNA, the CDR3 is TGTGCCAGCAGCCCCGAGTGGTACAATGAGCAGTTCTTC. This codes for CASSPEWYNEQFF.

J is TRBJ2-5 and V is TRBV12-5; D gene unclear. V lost 5 bases and J 1 base, leaving 11 bases between the germline ends. The CDR3 is made up of 14 amino acids. Germline lookup yields CDR1 LGHNT and CDR2 FRNRAP. The DNA of the CDR3 is TGTGCTAGTGGTCAGGTACGCAGCCAAGAGACCCAGTACTTC. It specifies CASGQVRSQETQYF. The full variable domain, completed using reference TRBV12-5 and TRBJ2-5, is DARVTQTPRHKVTEMGQEVTMRCQPILGHNTVFWYRQTMMQGLELLAYFRNRAPLDDSGMPKDRFSAEMPDATLATLKIQPSEPRDSAVYFCASGQVRSQETQYFGPGTRLLVL.

V usage is TRBV4-3 and J usage is TRBJ2-7; D gene uncertain. The CDR3 has 13 residues. Looked up from germline, CDR1 is LGHNA and CDR2 is YSLEER. Between the trimmed V and J ends, which lost 0 bases and 3 bases, there was a span of 6 bases. CDR3 in amino acids: CASSQDLGYEQYF. In nucleotides, the CDR3 is TGCGCCAGCAGCCAAGATTTAGGCTACGAGCAGTACTTC.

This rearrangement joins TRBV6-6 to TRBJ2-7, with 8 bases that match TRBD2. Germline V lookup: CDR1 MNHNY, CDR2 SVGAGI (reference sequence). This CDR3 comprises 13 residues. Trimming removed 5 bases from V and 6 bases from J; junction bases left unmatched: 6. The DNA for the CDR3 is TGTGCCAGCAGTCAATACACTAGCGGCGAGCAGTACTTC. Its protein is CASSQYTSGEQYF.

This clone has only one observation. The J gene is TRBJ2-1, the V gene TRBV7-2; 14 nucleotides line up with TRBD2. CDR3 length: 17 residues. The J segment lost 12 bases and the V segment lost 5 bases, leaving 15 bases of the junction unmatched. Germline assignment: CDR1 SGHTA and CDR2 FQGNSA. The CDR3 sequence: CASSPLKGTSGSRGQFF. The CDR3 nucleotides are TGTGCCAGCAGCCCTCTCAAAGGGACTAGCGGGAGCCGAGGGCAGTTCTTC.

The chain joins TRBV30 to TRBJ2-3; 12 nucleotides align to TRBD1. Germline assignment: CDR1 GTSNPN and CDR2 SVGIG (reference sequence). The CDR3 is 16 residues long. J gave up 5 bases and V 6 bases, and 12 bases lay outside the gene matches. CDR3 sequence: CACFSSGTGGGDTQYF. The CDR3 bases are TGTGCCTGTTTTTCATCCGGGACAGGGGGCGGAGATACGCAGTATTTT.

The V call is TRBV5-1, the J call TRBJ2-7; D is unclear. This CDR3 is 12 amino acids long. Germline V gives CDR1 SGHRS, CDR2 YFSETQ. With 0 bases removed from V and 6 bases from J, the gap between germline ends came to 7 bases. In DNA form, the CDR3 reads TGCGCCAGCAGCTTGGTTGGGCTCGAGCAGTACTTC. As protein: CASSLVGLEQYF.

The chain carries TRBV4-3 and TRBJ1-2; D is ambiguous. Germline CDR1 LGHNA, CDR2 YSLEER. The CDR3 contains 16 residues. V lost 0 bases to trimming and J lost 7 bases, with 18 bases between them. The CDR3 protein is CASSQDFKGQAGGYTF. CDR3 DNA: TGCGCCAGCAGCCAAGATTTTAAAGGCCAGGCGGGTGGCTACACCTTC.

This sequence joins TRBV12-3 or TRBV12-4 and TRBJ1-5, with 7 bases fitting TRBD1. This CDR3 has 13 residues. V shed 6 bases, J shed 5 bases, and the junction held 4 bases outside the gene matches. CDR3 in amino acids: CASRDREDQPQHF. CDR3 sequence (DNA): TGTGCCAGCAGAGACAGGGAGGATCAGCCCCAGCATTTT.

The V and J genes are TRBV9 and TRBJ2-1; 9 nucleotides line up with TRBD2. Looked up from germline, CDR1 is SGDLS and CDR2 is YYNGEE. CDR3 length: 17 residues. After removal of 0 bases from V and 1 base from J, the junction contained 5 bases not matched to a gene. The CDR3 DNA is TGTGCCAGCAGCGTAGGCCCTAGCGGGGCTTCCTACAATGAGCAGTTCTTC. It encodes CASSVGPSGASYNEQFF.

The chain couples TRBV9 to TRBJ1-1; no firm D call. Germline-derived CDR1 and CDR2 are SGDLS and YYNGEE. V shed 6 bases and J shed 3 bases, with 12 bases lying between them. This CDR3 is built from 13 residues. The CDR3 reads CASTGVADTEAFF. The CDR3 DNA is TGTGCCAGCACCGGAGTCGCCGACACTGAAGCTTTCTTT.

This clone was found once. The V and J genes are TRBV28 and TRBJ1-1, with TRBD1 matching 12 bases. CDR1 is MDHEN and CDR2 is SYDVKM in the germline V gene. The CDR3 sequence is 15 residues long. The V and J ends lost 3 bases and 5 bases, in that order; junction bases with no gene match: 4. The CDR3 sequence: CASSFGTGGGTEAFF. The CDR3 DNA sequence: TGTGCCAGCAGTTTCGGGACAGGGGGCGGTACTGAAGCTTTCTTT.

This rearrangement joins TRBV2 to TRBJ2-7; no clear D gene. The germline V and J ends were trimmed by 5 bases and 6 bases, with 14 bases remaining between them. CDR1 is SNHLY, CDR2 FYNNEI, per germline. CDR3 size: 13 residues. CDR3 protein: CASSKDAPSEQYF. The CDR3, as DNA: TGTGCCAGCAGTAAGGACGCACCGAGCGAGCAGTACTTC. The full variable domain, completed using reference TRBV2 and TRBJ2-7, is EPEVTQTPSHQVTQMGQEVILRCVPISNHLYFYWYRQILGQKVEFLVSFYNNEISEKSEIFDDQFSVERPDGSNFTLKIRSTKLEDSAMYFCASSKDAPSEQYFGPGTRLTVT.

The chain recombines TRBV5-4 with TRBJ2-5; no firm D call. The CDR3 has 15 amino acids. Looked up from germline, CDR1 is SGHNT and CDR2 is YYREEE (reference sequence). The V end lost 4 bases, the J end lost 0 bases, and 13 bases lay between the germline ends. The CDR3, as DNA: TGTGCCAGCAGCCGGCCGGGTGCGTACCAAGAGACCCAGTACTTC. It encodes CASSRPGAYQETQYF.

The chain has TRBV19 and TRBJ2-3, with 7 bases that match TRBD1. The V and J ends lost 5 bases and 4 bases, in that order; junction bases with no gene match: 3. Germline V lookup: CDR1 LNHDA, CDR2 SQIVND (reference sequence). The CDR3 is made up of 13 amino acids. For the CDR3, the DNA is TGTGCCAGTAGTGTACAGGGGTCAGATACGCAGTATTTT. The encoded protein is CASSVQGSDTQYF.

The chain links TRBV28 to TRBJ2-3; TRBD1 matches 12 bases. The CDR3 length is 19 residues. J was trimmed by 1 base and V by 6 bases; bases with no gene match: 14. Germline V CDR1 and CDR2: MDHEN, SYDVKM. The CDR3 reads CASSGPGQGAELGTDTQYF. As DNA, the CDR3 is TGTGCCAGCAGCGGGCCGGGACAGGGGGCCGAGTTAGGCACAGATACGCAGTATTTT.

The chain joins TRBV4-3 to TRBJ2-1, with D perhaps matching TRBD1 (6 bases). Germline assignment: CDR1 LGHNA and CDR2 YSLEER. CDR3 length: 14 residues. V was cut by 4 bases and J by 7 bases, with 14 bases left in between. CDR3 in amino acids: CASSPGTPQNEQFF. CDR3 bases: TGCGCCAGCAGCCCAGGGACACCTCAAAATGAGCAGTTCTTC.

The DNA of the CDR3 is TGTGCCAGCAGCCAAGATCGCGTTAGCGGGATCGGGGAGCTGTTTTTT. Amino acid sequence: CASSQDRVSGIGELFF. The chain employs TRBV3-1 (or the pseudogene TRBV3-2) and TRBJ2-2; 8 bases fit TRBD2. The CDR3 consists of 16 residues. Looked up from germline, CDR1 is LGHDT and CDR2 is YNNKEL (reference sequence). After removal of 0 bases from V and 7 bases from J, the junction contained 7 bases not matched to a gene.

The chain couples TRBV9 to TRBJ2-7; TRBD2 matches at 13 bases. From germline, CDR1 is SGDLS and CDR2 YYNGEE. The CDR3 is 14 residues long. V shed 7 bases and J 7 bases; nucleotides not matched to a gene: 8. CDR3 DNA sequence: TGTGCCAGCGATTGGACTAGCGGGAGATGGGAGCAGTACTTC. Translated, it gives CASDWTSGRWEQYF.

This clone showed up just a few times. The chain employs TRBV24-1 and TRBJ2-1, with TRBD2 matching 11 bases. Looked up from germline, CDR1 is KGHDR and CDR2 is SFDVKD. The CDR3 is 19 residues long. The V gene end was trimmed by 4 bases and the J gene end by 0 bases; junction bases not matched to a gene: 10. This CDR3 reads CATSDSGLADRFSYNEQFF. The CDR3, as DNA: TGTGCCACCAGTGACTCGGGACTAGCGGATAGATTCTCCTACAATGAGCAGTTCTTC.

This clone appeared a few times. CDR3 sequence (DNA): TGTGCCAGCCTGGTTCCGGGACAAAGGGCACCAGGGCTGTTTTTT. Protein: CASLVPGQRAPGLFF. This sequence joins TRBV6-5 and TRBJ2-2, with D perhaps matching TRBD1 (6 bases). The CDR3 loop spans 15 amino acids. Trimming removed 8 bases at V and 13 bases at J, with 26 bases between. CDR1 MNHEY and CDR2 SVGAGI come from the germline V gene.

This sequence joins TRBV2 and TRBJ1-2; weak D call: TRBD1 (6 bases). Germline V gene lookup returns CDR1 SNHLY and CDR2 FYNNEI. V was clipped by 4 bases and J by 8 bases, with 23 bases between them. This CDR3 has 16 residues. CDR3 coding DNA: TGTGCCAGCAGTGCCCCGGGAGGGACAACCCGTCGGGGCTACACCTTC. Translation: CASSAPGGTTRRGYTF. Supplemented by reference TRBV2 and TRBJ1-2, the full variable domain reads EPEVTQTPSHQVTQMGQEVILRCVPISNHLYFYWYRQILGQKVEFLVSFYNNEISEKSEIFDDQFSVERPDGSNFTLKIRSTKLEDSAMYFCASSAPGGTTRRGYTFGSGTRLTVV.

The V call is TRBV5-1, the J call TRBJ1-1; D might be TRBD1 (5 bases). With 5 bases removed from V and 3 bases from J, the gap between germline ends came to 11 bases. Germline-derived CDR1 and CDR2 are SGHRS and YFSETQ. The CDR3 extends over 13 amino acids. The DNA of the CDR3 is TGCGCCAGCAGTTTCGACAGTCACACTGAAGCTTTCTTT. Protein: CASSFDSHTEAFF.

This clone was seen a single time. This sequence joins TRBV30 and TRBJ1-4; tentatively, D is TRBD1 (5 bases). CDR3 size: 13 residues. Trimming removed 4 bases at V and 6 bases at J, with 12 bases between. Germline CDR1 and CDR2: GTSNPN and SVGIG (reference sequence). CDR3 amino acids: CAWMRGSDEKLFF. In DNA, the CDR3 is TGTGCCTGGATGCGGGGCTCGGATGAAAAACTGTTTTTT.

The chain couples TRBV14 to TRBJ2-1; the D is unclear. Trimming left V 0 bases short and J 6 bases short, with 9 bases between. The CDR3 sequence is 14 residues long. CDR1 SGHDN and CDR2 FVKESK come from the germline V gene. The CDR3 reads CASSQDKLRNEQFF. CDR3 nucleotides: TGTGCCAGCAGCCAAGATAAGCTCCGCAATGAGCAGTTCTTC.

V gene TRBV18 combines with J gene TRBJ2-2; TRBD2 matches at 10 bases. V shed 1 base and J 6 bases; nucleotides not matched to a gene: 5. This CDR3 spans 16 amino acids. CDR1 KGHSH and CDR2 LQKENI come from the germline V gene. The CDR3 bases are TGTGCCAGCTCACCACTTCTAGCGGGAGTCCCCGGGGAGCTGTTTTTT. Translation: CASSPLLAGVPGELFF.

This sequence joins TRBV19 and TRBJ2-5, with 7 positions matching TRBD1. The V and J ends lost 3 bases and 2 bases, in that order; junction bases with no gene match: 15. CDR3 length: 18 residues. Per germline, CDR1 LNHDA and CDR2 SQIVND (reference sequence). For the CDR3, the DNA is TGTGCCAGTAGTATCATTAGTGGCCAGGGGGTTTTTCAAGAGACCCAGTACTTC. Protein product: CASSIISGQGVFQETQYF.

The CDR3 spells CASSLVSQGHEQFF. CDR3 nucleotides: TGTGCCAGCAGCTTAGTTAGCCAGGGCCATGAGCAGTTCTTC. The V and J genes are TRBV7-6 and TRBJ2-1; TRBD1 might be the D (5 bases). Trimming took 1 base from V and 8 from J, leaving 12 bases between them. CDR1 is SGHVS and CDR2 is FNYEAQ in the germline V gene. The CDR3 extends over 14 amino acids.